This entry features one TCR beta chain sequence. Its antigen is currently unknown. The source of the sample is a study of cytomegalovirus exposure and HLA in healthy donors. This PCR relied on a set of 60 Vbeta primers and 13 Jbeta primers. TCRdb's copy holds only in-frame clones and misses some; the assay was immunoSEQ multiplex PCR. The table shows around 76,000 clones, with 78% occurring only once. Healthy bone marrow donors made up the cohort. This CDR3 contains 15 residues. V lost 5 bases and J 8 bases, leaving 19 bases between the germline ends. From germline, CDR1 is SGHTA and CDR2 FQGNSA. Findings and limits, study-wide: Data from an earlier analysis indicated that most TCR beta V segments were productive either about 87% or about 30% of the time. A later analysis linked around 17,000 TCR beta sequences to HLA alleles at 0.05 false discovery rate. It was taken for granted in presence/absence analyses that sequencing depth across donors was roughly uniform.

This sequence joins TRBV7-2 and TRBJ2-1, with a possible D match to TRBD1 (7 bases). The TCR comes from a woman aged 40 to 49 in good health and CMV-seropositive. The sample was PBMCs. This CDR3 is CASSQGGAGFDEQFF. The CDR3 bases are TGTGCCAGCAGCCAGGGGGGCGCAGGTTTCGATGAGCAGTTCTTC.